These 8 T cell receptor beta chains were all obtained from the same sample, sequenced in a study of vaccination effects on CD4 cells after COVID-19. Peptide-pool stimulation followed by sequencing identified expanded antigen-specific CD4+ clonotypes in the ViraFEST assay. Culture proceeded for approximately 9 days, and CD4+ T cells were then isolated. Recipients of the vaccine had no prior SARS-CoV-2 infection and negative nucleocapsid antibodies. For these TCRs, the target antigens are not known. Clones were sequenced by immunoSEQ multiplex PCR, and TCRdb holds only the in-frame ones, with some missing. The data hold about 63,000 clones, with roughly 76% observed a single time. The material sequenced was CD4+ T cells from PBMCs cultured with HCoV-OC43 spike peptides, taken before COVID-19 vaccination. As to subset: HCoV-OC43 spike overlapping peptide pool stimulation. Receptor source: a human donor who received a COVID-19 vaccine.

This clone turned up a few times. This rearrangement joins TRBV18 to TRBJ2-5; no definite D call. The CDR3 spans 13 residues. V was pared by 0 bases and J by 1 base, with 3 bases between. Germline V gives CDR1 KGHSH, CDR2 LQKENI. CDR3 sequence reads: CASSPPSQETQYF. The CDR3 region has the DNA TGTGCCAGCTCACCACCTTCCCAAGAGACCCAGTACTTC. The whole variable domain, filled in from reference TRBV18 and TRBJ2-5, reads NAGVMQNPRHLVRRRGQEARLRCSPMKGHSHVYWYRQLPEEGLKFMVYLQKENIIDESGMPKERFSAEFPKEGPSILRIQQVVRGDSAAYFCASSPPSQETQYFGPGTRLLVL.

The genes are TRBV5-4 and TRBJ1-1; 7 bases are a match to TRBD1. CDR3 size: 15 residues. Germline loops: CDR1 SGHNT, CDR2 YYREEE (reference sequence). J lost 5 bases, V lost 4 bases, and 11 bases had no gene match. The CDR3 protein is CASSRPGGVWTEAFF. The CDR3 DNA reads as TGTGCCAGCAGCCGACCAGGGGGGGTTTGGACTGAAGCTTTCTTT. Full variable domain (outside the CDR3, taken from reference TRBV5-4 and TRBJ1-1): ETGVTQSPTHLIKTRGQQVTLRCSSQSGHNTVSWYQQALGQGPQFIFQYYREEENGRGNFPPRFSGLQFPNYSSELNVNALELDDSALYLCASSRPGGVWTEAFFGQGTRLTVV.

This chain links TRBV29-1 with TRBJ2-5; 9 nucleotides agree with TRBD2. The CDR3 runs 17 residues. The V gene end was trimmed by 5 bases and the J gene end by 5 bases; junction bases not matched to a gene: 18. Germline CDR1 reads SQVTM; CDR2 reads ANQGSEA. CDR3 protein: CSVLRFHRAGGEETQYF. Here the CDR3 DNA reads TGCAGCGTTCTAAGGTTTCACAGGGCGGGGGGGGAGGAGACCCAGTACTTC.

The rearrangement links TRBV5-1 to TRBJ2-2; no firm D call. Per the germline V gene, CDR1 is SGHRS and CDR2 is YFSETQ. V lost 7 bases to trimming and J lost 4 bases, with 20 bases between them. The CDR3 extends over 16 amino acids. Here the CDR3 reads CASRPHSERVTGELFF. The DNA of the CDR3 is TGCGCCAGCCGGCCTCACTCCGAGAGAGTCACCGGGGAGCTGTTTTTT.

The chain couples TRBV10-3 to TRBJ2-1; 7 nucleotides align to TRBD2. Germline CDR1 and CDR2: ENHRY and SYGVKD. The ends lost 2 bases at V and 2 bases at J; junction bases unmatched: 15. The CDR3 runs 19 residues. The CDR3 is CAISEPPSLAAPTYNEQFF. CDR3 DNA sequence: TGTGCCATCAGTGAGCCCCCCTCTCTAGCGGCTCCAACCTACAATGAGCAGTTCTTC.

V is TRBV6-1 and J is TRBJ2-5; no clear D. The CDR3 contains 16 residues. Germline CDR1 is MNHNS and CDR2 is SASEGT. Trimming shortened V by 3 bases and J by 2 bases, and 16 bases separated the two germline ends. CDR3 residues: CASSEGFGRIQETQYF. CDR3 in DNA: TGTGCCAGCAGTGAGGGTTTTGGACGGATTCAAGAGACCCAGTACTTC.

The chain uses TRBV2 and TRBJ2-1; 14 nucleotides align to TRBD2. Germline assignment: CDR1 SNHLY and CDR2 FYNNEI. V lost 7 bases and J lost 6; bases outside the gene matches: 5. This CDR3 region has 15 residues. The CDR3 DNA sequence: TGTGCCAGCACCCGACTAGCGGGGGGGCCCAATGAGCAGTTCTTC. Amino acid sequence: CASTRLAGGPNEQFF.

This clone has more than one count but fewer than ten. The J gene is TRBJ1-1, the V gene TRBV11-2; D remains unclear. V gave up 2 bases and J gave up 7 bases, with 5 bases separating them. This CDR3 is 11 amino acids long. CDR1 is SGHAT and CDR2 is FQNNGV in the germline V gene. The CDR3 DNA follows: TGTGCCAGCAGCTTATCAGGTGAAGCTTTCTTT. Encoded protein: CASSLSGEAFF.